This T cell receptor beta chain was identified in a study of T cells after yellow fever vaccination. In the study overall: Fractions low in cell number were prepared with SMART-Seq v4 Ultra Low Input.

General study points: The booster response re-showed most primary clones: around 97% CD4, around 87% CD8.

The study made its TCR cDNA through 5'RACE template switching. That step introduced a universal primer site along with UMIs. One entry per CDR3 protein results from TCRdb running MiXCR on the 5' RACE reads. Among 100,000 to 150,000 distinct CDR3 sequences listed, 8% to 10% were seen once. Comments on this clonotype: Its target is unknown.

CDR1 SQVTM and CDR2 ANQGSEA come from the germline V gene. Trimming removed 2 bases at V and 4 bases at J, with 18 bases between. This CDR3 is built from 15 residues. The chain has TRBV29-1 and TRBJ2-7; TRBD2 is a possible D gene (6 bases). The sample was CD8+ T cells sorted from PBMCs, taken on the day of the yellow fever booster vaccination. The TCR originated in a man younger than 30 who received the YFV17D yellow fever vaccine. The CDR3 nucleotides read TGCAGCGTTGAAACACCAGGAGGGCTAGAGTACGAGCAGTACTTC. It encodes CSVETPGGLEYEQYF.